The sequence of this T cell receptor (beta chain) was determined in a study of blood T cells in healthy people across ages. Study-wide context: The template switching approach captured approximately one barcoded beta molecule for every two T cells.

To note about this clonotype: No antigen is known for it.

Findings and caveats of the study: Donor CMV status was unknown, possibly confounding expanded clonotype changes. Diversity of TCR beta correlated strongly with naive T cell percentage.

Those donating, healthy Caucasian individuals from Russia, were aged roughly 6 to 90. V lost 5 bases, J lost 6 bases, and 7 bases lay in between. CDR1 is LGHDT and CDR2 is YNNKEL in the germline V gene (reference sequence). There are 12 residues in the CDR3. Primers used in a second PCR of roughly 7 to 11 cycles were a sample-barcoded 5' primer and a J-beta primer mix. From the 5' RACE reads, TCRdb called clonotypes with MiXCR, one entry per CDR3 protein. The sample lists approximately 940,000 distinct CDR3 sequences; around 49% were seen once. The material sequenced was blood. This rearrangement joins TRBV3-1 to TRBJ2-2; D perhaps matches TRBD1 (5 bases). The sequence was obtained from a man aged 30 to 39 in good health. The CDR3 sequence is CASSTRAGELFF. CDR3 coding DNA: TGTGCCAGCAGCACCAGGGCCGGGGAGCTGTTTTTT.